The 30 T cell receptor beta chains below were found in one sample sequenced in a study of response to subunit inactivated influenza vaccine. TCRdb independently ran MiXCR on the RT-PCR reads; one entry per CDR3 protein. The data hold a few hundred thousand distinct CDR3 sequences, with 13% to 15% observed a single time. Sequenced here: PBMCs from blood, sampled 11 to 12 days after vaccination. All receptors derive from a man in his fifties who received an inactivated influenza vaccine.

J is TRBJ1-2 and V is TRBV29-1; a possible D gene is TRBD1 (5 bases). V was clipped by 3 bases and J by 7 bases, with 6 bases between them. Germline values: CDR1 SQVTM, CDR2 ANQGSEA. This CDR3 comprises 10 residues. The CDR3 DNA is TGCAGCGTTGACGGGACTGGCTACACCTTC. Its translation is CSVDGTGYTF.

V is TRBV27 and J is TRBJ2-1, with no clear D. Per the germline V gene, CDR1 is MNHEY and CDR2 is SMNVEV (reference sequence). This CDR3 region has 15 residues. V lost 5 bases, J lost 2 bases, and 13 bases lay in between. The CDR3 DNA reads TGTGCCAGCAGTCCATCAGCCTCGGCCTACAATGAGCAGTTCTTC. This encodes CASSPSASAYNEQFF.

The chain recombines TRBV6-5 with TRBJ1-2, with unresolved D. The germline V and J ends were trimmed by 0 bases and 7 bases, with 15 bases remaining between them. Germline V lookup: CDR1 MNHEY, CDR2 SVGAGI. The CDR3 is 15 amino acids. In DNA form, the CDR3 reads TGTGCCAGCAGTTACTCCTTAACGGGATTTGGTGGCTACACCTTC. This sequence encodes CASSYSLTGFGGYTF.

The CDR3 bases are TGTGCCAGCAGACCGGGACTCTCCTACAATGAGCAGTTCTTC. It encodes CASRPGLSYNEQFF. The gene calls are TRBV6-2 or TRBV6-3 and TRBJ2-1; D might be TRBD2 (6 bases). Trimming removed 6 bases at V and 0 bases at J, with 9 bases between. The CDR3 runs 14 residues. Germline V gene data show CDR1 as MNHEY and CDR2 as SVGEGT.

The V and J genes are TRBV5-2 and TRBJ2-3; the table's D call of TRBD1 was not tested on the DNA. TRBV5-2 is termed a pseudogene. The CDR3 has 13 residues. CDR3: CASNPGLLDTQYF. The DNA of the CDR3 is TGTGCCAGCAACCCCGGGCTCCTCGATACGCAGTATTTT.

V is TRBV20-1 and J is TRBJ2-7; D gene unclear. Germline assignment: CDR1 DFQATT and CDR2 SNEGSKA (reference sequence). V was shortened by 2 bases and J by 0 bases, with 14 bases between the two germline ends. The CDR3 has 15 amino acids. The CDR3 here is CSARIPSLNSYEQYF. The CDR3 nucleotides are TGCAGTGCTAGAATTCCGAGTCTCAACTCCTACGAGCAGTACTTC.

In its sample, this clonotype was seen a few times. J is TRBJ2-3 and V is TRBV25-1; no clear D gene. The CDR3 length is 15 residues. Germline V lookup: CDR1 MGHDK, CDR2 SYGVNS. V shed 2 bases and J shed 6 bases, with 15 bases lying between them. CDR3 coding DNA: TGTGCCAGCAGTGAAACGGCCGCCGCAGTGGATACGCAGTATTTT. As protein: CASSETAAAVDTQYF.

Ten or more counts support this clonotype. CDR3 DNA: TGCGCCAGCAGCGCACTAGCGGGCAACAATGAGCAGTTCTTC. Translating it yields CASSALAGNNEQFF. The chain is built from TRBV5-1 and TRBJ2-1, with 9 nucleotides matching TRBD2. The CDR3 is 14 amino acids. V lost 4 bases to trimming and J lost 5 bases; unmatched junction nucleotides: 4. CDR1 and CDR2 (germline): SGHRS, YFSETQ.

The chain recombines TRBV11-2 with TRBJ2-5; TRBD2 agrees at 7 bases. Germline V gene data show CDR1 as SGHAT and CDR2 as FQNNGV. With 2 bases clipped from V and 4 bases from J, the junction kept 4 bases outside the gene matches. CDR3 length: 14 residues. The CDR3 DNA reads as TGTGCCAGCAGCTTACTACAGCGGGGAGAGACCCAGTACTTC. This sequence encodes CASSLLQRGETQYF.

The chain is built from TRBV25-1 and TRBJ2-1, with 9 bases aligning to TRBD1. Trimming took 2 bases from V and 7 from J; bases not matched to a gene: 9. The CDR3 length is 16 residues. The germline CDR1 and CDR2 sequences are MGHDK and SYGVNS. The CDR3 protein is CASSESGTGWRNEQFF. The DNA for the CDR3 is TGTGCCAGCAGTGAAAGTGGGACAGGGTGGAGGAATGAGCAGTTCTTC.

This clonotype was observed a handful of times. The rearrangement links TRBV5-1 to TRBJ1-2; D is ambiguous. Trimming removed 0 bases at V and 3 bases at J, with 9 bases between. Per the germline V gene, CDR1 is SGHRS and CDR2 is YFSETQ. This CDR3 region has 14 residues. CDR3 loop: CASSLADAHYGYTF. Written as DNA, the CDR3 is TGCGCCAGCAGCTTGGCAGATGCTCACTATGGCTACACCTTC.

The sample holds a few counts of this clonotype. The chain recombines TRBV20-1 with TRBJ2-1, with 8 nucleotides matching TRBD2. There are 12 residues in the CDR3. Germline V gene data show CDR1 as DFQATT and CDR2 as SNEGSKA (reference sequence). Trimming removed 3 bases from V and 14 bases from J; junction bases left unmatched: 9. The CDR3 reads CSASMSGLAEFF. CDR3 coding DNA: TGCAGTGCTAGTATGTCAGGACTAGCCGAGTTCTTC.

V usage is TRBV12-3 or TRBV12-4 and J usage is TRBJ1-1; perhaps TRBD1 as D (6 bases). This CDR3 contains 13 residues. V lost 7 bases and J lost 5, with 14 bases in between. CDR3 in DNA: TGTGCCAGCAATCACCGAGGGGGGACTGAAGCTTTCTTT. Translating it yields CASNHRGGTEAFF.

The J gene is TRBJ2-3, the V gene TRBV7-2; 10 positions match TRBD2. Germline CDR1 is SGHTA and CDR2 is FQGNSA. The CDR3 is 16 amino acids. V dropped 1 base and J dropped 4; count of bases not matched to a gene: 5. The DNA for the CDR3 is TGTGCCAGCAGCTTAGAGAGCGGGAGGGTCTCAGATACGCAGTATTTT. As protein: CASSLESGRVSDTQYF.

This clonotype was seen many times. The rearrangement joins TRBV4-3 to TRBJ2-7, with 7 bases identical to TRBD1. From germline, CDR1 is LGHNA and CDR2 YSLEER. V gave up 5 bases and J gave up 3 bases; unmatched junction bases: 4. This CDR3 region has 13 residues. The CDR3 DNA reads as TGCGCCAGCAGCGATGCAGGGGGCTACGAGCAGTACTTC. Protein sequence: CASSDAGGYEQYF.

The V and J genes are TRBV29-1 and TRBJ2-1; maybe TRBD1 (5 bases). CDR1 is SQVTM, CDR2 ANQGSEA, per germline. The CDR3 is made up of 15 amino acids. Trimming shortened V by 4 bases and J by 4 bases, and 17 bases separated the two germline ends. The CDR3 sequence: CSVGDTGRMYNEQFF. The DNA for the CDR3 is TGCAGCGTTGGGGATACAGGCAGGATGTACAATGAGCAGTTCTTC.

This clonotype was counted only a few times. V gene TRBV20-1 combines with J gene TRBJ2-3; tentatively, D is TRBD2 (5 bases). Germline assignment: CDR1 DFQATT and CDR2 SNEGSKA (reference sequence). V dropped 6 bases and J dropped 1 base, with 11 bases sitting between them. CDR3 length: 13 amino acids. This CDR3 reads CSATSVRTDTQYF. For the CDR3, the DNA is TGCAGTGCCACTAGTGTGCGCACAGATACGCAGTATTTT.

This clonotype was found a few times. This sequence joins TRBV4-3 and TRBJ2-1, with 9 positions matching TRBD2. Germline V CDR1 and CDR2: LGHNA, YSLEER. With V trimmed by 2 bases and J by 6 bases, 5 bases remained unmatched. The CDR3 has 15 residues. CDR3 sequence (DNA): TGCGCCAGCAGCCAAAGAGTTAGCGGGAGCAATGAGCAGTTCTTC. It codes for CASSQRVSGSNEQFF.

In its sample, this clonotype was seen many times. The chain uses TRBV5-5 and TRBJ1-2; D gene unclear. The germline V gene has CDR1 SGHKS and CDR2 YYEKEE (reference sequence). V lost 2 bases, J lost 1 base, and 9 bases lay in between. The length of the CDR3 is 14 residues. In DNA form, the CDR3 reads TGTGCCAGCAGCTTAGCGAGAGATAACTATGGCTACACCTTC. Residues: CASSLARDNYGYTF.

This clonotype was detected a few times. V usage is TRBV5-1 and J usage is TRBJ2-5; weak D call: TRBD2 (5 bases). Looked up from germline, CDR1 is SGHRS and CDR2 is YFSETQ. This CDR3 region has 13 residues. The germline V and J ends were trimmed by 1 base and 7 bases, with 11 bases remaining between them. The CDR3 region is CASSLFIRGTQYF. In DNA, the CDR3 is TGCGCCAGCAGCTTGTTTATTCGGGGGACCCAGTACTTC.

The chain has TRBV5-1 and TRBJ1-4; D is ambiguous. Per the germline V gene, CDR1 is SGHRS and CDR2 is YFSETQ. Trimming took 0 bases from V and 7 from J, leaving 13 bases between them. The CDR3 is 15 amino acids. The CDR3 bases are TGCGCCAGCAGCTTGGCCAACGGGCGCGGTGAAAAACTGTTTTTT. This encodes CASSLANGRGEKLFF.

The CDR3 DNA reads TGCGCCAGCAGTAAGGGACAGTCATCTTCACCCCTCCACTTT. Translated: CASSKGQSSSPLHF. V and J are TRBV5-1 and TRBJ1-6; TRBD1 matches 7 bases. V lost 5 bases and J lost 9; bases outside the gene matches: 8. CDR3 length equals 14 residues. The germline gives CDR1 SGHRS, CDR2 YFSETQ.

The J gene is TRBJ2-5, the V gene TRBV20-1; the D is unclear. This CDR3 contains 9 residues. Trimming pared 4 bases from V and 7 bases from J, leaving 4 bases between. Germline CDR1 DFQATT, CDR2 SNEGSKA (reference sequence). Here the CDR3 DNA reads TGCAGTGCTAAAGGGACCCAGTACTTC. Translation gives CSAKGTQYF.

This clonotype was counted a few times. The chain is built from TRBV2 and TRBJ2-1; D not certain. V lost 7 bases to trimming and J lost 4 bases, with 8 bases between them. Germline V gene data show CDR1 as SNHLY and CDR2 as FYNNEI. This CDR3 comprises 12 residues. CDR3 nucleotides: TGTGCCAGCACTGGAAATTACAATGAGCAGTTCTTC. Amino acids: CASTGNYNEQFF.

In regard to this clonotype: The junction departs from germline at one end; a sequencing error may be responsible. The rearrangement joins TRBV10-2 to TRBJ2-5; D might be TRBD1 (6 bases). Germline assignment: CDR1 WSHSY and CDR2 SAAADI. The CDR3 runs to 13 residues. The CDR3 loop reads CASSYTGKETHYF. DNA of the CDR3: TGCGCCAGCAGTTACACAGGGAAGGAGACCCATTACTTC.

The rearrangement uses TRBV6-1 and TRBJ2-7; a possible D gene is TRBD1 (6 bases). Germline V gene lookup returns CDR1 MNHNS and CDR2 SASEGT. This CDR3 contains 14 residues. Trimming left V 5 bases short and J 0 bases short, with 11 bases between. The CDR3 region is CASSPGQFSYEQYF. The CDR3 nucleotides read TGTGCCAGCAGTCCGGGACAATTCTCCTACGAGCAGTACTTC.

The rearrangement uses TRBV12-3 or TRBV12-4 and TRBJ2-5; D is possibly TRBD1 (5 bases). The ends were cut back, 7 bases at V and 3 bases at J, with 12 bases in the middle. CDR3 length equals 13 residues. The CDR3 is CASIGPREETQYF. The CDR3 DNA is TGTGCCAGCATAGGACCCAGGGAAGAGACCCAGTACTTC.

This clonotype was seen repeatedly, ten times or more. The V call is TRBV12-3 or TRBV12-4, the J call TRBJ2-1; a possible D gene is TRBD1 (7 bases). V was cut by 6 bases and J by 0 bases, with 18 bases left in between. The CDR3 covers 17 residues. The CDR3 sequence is CASSPGQWRGSYNEQFF. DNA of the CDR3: TGTGCCAGCAGCCCGGGACAGTGGAGGGGCTCCTACAATGAGCAGTTCTTC.

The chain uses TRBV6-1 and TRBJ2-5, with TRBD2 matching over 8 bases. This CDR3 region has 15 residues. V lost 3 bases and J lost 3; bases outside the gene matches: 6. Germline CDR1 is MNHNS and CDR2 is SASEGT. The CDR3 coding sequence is TGTGCCAGCAGTGATACCCTCGGGGGGGAAGAGACCCAGTACTTC. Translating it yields CASSDTLGGEETQYF.

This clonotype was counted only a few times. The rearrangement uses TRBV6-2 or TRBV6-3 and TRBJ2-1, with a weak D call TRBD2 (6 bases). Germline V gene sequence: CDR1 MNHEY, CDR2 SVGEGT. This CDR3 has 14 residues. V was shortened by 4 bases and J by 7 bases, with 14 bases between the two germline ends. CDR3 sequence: CASSSGRDFNEQFF. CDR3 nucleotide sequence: TGTGCCAGCAGTTCCGGCCGGGACTTTAATGAGCAGTTCTTC.